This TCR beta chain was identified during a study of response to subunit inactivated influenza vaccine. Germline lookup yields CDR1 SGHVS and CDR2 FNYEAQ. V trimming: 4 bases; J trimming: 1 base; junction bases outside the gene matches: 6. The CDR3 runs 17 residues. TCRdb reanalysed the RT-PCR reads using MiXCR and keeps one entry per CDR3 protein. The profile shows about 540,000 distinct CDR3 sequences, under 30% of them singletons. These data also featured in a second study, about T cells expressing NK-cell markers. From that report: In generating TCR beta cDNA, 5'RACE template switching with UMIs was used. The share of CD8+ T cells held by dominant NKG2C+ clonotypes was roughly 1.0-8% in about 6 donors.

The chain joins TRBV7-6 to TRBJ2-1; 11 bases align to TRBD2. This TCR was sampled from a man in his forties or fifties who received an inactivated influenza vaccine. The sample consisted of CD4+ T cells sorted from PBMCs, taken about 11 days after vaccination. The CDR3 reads CASSSLAGAWSYNEQFF. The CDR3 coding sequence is TGTGCCAGCAGCTCACTAGCGGGGGCTTGGTCCTACAATGAGCAGTTCTTC.